This section outlines one T cell receptor (beta chain) sequence together with its context. The antigen is not known. Per the germline V gene, CDR1 is MGHRA and CDR2 is YSYEKL. The CDR3 has 15 residues. Deletions cut 4 bases from V and 4 bases from J, with 15 bases between. The entry originates in a study of CD8+ T cells in alopecia areata. Turning to the study itself: Treatment of the treated patients consisted of oral tofacitinib, 5 to 10 mg twice daily. Study-wide findings and caveats: Sequences from scalp samples also cover resident alphabeta T cells of normal skin.

cDNA prepared by RNA extraction and subsequent reverse transcription served as the template for sequencing. Profiled with immunoSEQ multiplex PCR; TCRdb holds only in-frame clones, not every one. The repertoire has about 140,000 clones, roughly 64% of them found once; the top ten carry around 6.6%. Patients with alopecia areata provided lesional scalp punch biopsies as well as peripheral blood. It was from PBMCs that CD4+ and CD8+ T cells were sorted. The source is a human donor with alopecia areata. This specimen was CD4+ T cells sorted from blood, taken at week 0. The chain has TRBV4-1 and TRBJ2-3; D perhaps matches TRBD2 (6 bases). This CDR3 is CASSPTQRVADTQYF. In DNA form, the CDR3 reads TGCGCCAGCAGCCCTACCCAGCGGGTGGCAGATACGCAGTATTTT.